The clone carrying this T cell receptor (beta chain) showed up just a few times. Germline loops: CDR1 MNHEY, CDR2 SVGAGI. Trimming stripped 7 bases from V and 1 base from J, with 13 bases between. The CDR3 covers 14 residues. These data belong to a study of Ad26.COV2.S vaccination and SARS-CoV-2 variants. Specified treatment: about 20 received Ad26.COV2.S at low or high dose, single or two shots; 5 received placebo; per-sample allocation not given. Sampling was performed 63 days after the first vaccine or placebo injection. Data came from immunoSEQ multiplex PCR; TCRdb stores just in-frame clones and leaves some out. The table shows more than 300,000 clones, with roughly 86% occurring only once.

Here the sequenced sample was peripheral blood, taken in a trial of Ad26.COV2.S vaccine versus placebo. This clonotype was sampled from a person aged 18-60 years who received the Ad26.COV2.S COVID-19 vaccine or a placebo. The rearrangement joins TRBV6-5 to TRBJ1-1; D unresolved. DNA of the CDR3: TGTGCCAGCATGCGTCTAGAGAAGAACACTGAAGCTTTCTTT. Translated: CASMRLEKNTEAFF.